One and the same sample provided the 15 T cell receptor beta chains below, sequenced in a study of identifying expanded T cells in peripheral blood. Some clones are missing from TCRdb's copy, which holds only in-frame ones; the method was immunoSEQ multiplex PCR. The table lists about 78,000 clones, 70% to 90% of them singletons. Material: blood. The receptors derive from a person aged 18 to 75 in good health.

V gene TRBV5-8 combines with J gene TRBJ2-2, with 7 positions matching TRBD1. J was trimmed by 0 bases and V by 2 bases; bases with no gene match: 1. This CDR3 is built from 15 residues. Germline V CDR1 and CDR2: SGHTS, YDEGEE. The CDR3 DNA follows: TGTGCCAGCAGCTTACAGGGGCCGAACACCGGGGAGCTGTTTTTT. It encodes CASSLQGPNTGELFF.

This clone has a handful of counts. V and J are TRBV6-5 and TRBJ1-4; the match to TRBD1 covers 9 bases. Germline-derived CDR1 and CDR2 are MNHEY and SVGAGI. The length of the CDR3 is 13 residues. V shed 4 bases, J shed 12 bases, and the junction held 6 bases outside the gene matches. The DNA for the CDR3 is TGTGCCAGCAGTTGGGGACAGGGCGGGGAACTGTTTTTT. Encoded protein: CASSWGQGGELFF.

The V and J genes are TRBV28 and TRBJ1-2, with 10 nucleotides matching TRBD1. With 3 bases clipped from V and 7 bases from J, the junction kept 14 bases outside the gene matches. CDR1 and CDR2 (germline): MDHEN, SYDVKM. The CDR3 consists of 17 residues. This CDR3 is CASSFPTGGAKAGGYTF. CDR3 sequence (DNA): TGTGCCAGCAGTTTCCCGACAGGGGGCGCGAAAGCCGGTGGCTACACCTTC.

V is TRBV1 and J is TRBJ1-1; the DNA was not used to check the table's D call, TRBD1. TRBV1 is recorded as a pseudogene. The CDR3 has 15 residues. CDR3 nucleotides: TGCACCAGCAGCCAAGAGGGACAACTATTCGCTGAAGCTTTCTTT. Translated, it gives CTSSQEGQLFAEAFF.

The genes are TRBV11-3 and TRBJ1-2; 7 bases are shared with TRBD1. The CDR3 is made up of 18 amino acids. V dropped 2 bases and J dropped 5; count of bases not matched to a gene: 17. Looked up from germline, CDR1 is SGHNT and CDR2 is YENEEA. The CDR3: CASSLKCGKQGRRYGYTF. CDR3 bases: TGTGCCAGCAGCTTAAAATGCGGGAAACAGGGGCGCCGTTATGGCTACACCTTC.

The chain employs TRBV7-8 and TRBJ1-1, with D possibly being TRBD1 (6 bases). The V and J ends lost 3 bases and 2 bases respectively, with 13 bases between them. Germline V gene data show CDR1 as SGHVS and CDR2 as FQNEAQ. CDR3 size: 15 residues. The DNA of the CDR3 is TGTGCCAGCAGCTTTCGGAGGGGGGGAAACACTGAAGCTTTCTTT. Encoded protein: CASSFRRGGNTEAFF.

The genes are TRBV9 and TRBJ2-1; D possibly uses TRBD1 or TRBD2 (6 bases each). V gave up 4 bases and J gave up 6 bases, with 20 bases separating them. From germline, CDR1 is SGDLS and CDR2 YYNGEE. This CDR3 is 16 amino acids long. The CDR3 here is CASSPVGTGAGNEQFF. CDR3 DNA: TGTGCCAGCAGCCCAGTGGGCACGGGGGCGGGCAATGAGCAGTTCTTC.

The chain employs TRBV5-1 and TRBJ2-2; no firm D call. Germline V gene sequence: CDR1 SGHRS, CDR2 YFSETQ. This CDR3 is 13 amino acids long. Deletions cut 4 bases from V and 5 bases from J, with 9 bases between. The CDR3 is CASSPLRTGELFF. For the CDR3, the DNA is TGCGCCAGCAGCCCACTTCGGACCGGGGAGCTGTTTTTT.

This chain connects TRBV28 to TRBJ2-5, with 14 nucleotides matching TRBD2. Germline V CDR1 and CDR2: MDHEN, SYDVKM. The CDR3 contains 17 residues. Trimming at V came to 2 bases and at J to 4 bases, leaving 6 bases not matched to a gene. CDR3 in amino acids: CASSLLVGLAGGETQYF. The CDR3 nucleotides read TGTGCCAGCAGTTTACTAGTAGGACTAGCGGGAGGAGAGACCCAGTACTTC.

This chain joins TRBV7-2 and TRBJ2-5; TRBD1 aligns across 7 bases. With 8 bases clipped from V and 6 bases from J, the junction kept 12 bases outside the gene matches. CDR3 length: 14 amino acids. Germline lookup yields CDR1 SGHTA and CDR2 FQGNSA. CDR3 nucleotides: TGTGCCAGCGCCAGGGACAGCCTTGGAAAGACCCAGTACTTC. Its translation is CASARDSLGKTQYF.

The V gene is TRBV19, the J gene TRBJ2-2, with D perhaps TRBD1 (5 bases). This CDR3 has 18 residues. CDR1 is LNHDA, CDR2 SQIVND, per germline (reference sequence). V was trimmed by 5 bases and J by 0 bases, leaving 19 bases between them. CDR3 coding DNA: TGTGCCAGTAGTCGCTGGGTACAGGTCGTAACGAACACCGGGGAGCTGTTTTTT. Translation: CASSRWVQVVTNTGELFF.

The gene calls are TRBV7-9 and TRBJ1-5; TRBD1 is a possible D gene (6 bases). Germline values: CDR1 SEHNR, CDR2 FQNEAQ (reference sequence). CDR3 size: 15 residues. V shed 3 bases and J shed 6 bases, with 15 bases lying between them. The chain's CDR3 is CASSFGQGQRQPQHF. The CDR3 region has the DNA TGTGCCAGCAGCTTCGGTCAGGGGCAGCGTCAGCCCCAGCATTTT.

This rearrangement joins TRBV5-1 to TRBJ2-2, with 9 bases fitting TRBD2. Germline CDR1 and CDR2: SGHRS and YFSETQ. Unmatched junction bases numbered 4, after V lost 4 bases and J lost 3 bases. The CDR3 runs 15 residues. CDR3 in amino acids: CASSEGLAYTGELFF. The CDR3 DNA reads TGCGCCAGCAGCGAGGGACTAGCTTACACCGGGGAGCTGTTTTTT.

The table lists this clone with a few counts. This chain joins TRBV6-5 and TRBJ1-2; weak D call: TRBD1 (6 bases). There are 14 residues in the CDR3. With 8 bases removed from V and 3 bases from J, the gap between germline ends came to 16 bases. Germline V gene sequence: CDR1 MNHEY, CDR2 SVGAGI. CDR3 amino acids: CASHQGSPYYGYTF. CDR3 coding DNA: TGTGCCAGCCACCAGGGGAGCCCCTACTATGGCTACACCTTC.

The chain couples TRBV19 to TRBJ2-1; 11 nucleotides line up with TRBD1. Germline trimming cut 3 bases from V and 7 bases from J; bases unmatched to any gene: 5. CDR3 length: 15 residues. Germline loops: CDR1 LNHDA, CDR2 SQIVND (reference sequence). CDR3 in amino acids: CASSIGTGGVNEQFF. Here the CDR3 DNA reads TGTGCCAGTAGTATTGGGACAGGGGGTGTTAATGAGCAGTTCTTC.